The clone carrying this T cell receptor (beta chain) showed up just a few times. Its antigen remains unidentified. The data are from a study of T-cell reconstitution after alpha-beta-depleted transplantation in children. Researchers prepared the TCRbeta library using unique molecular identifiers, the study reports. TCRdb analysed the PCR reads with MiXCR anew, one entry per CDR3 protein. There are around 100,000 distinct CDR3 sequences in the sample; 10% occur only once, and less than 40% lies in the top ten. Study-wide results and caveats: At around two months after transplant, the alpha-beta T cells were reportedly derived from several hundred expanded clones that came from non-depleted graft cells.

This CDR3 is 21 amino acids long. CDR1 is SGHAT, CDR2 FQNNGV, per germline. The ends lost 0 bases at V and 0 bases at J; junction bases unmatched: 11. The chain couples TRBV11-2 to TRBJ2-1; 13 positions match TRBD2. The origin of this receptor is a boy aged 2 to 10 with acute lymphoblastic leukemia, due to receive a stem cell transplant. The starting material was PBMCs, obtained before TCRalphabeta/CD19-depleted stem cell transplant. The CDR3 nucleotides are TGTGCCAGCAGCTTAGAGGCGCCGGGACTAGCGGGGATAAGCTCCTACAATGAGCAGTTCTTC. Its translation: CASSLEAPGLAGISSYNEQFF.